This passage covers 20 T cell receptor beta chains from one sample sequenced in a study of blood T cells in healthy people across ages. Next came a second PCR, run for about 7 to 12 cycles, which used a sample-barcoded 5' primer along with a J-beta primer mix. TCRdb reanalysed the 5' RACE reads using MiXCR and keeps one entry per CDR3 protein. The sample has approximately 780,000 distinct CDR3 sequences, about 26% seen once. These data also formed part of another study, on T cells of mothers and their children.

The sample consisted of blood. All receptors come from a boy between 5 and 17 years old in good health.

This clonotype turned up a few times. This chain links TRBV3-1 with TRBJ2-2; D unresolved. The CDR3 has 13 residues. CDR1 and CDR2 from the germline V gene are LGHDT and YNNKEL (reference sequence). The V and J ends lost 2 bases and 5 bases respectively, with 6 bases between them. CDR3 coding DNA: TGTGCCAGCAGCCAAATGGCGACCGGGGAGCTGTTTTTT. This gives the protein CASSQMATGELFF.

The chain employs TRBV5-1 and TRBJ1-4; TRBD1 aligns across 7 bases. Germline-derived CDR1 and CDR2 are SGHRS and YFSETQ. After removal of 1 base from V and 4 bases from J, the junction contained 4 bases not matched to a gene. This CDR3 region has 15 residues. CDR3 nucleotide sequence: TGCGCCAGCAGCTTGAAAGGGGGCAATAATGAAAAACTGTTTTTT. Amino acid sequence: CASSLKGGNNEKLFF.

Comment on this clonotype: Lacking the conserved final phenylalanine or tryptophan, this CDR3 likely reflects a read error. V is TRBV7-6 and J is TRBJ2-5, with 9 bases fitting TRBD2. The germline V gene encodes CDR1 SGHVS and CDR2 FNYEAQ. The CDR3 loop spans 15 amino acids. The V segment lost 3 bases and the J segment 2 bases; nucleotides outside the gene matches: 4. In nucleotides, the CDR3 is TGTGCCAGCAGCTTGGGGACTAGCTTGCAAGAGACCCAGTACTTG. Encoded protein: CASSLGTSLQETQYL.

This clonotype was detected once. V and J are TRBV27 and TRBJ2-7; the D is unclear. The J call may be wrong; the DNA end is better matched by TRBJ2-5. The CDR3 totals 10 residues. CDR1 is MNHEY, CDR2 SMNVEV, per germline (reference sequence). The CDR3 nucleotides are TGTGCCAGCAGTTTATCGACCCAGTACTTC. Protein sequence: CASSLSTQYF.

V and J are TRBV7-3 and TRBJ2-1; TRBD2 matches 10 bases. Judging by the DNA end, TRBJ2-5 fits better; the J call may be wrong. The CDR3 totals 15 residues. CDR1 and CDR2 (germline): SGHTA, FQGTGA. CDR3 DNA: TGTGCCAGCAGCATGACTAGCGGGCGGGGGGAGACCCAGTACTTC. Protein sequence: CASSMTSGRGETQYF.

This clonotype came up a few times. The chain is built from TRBV20-1 and TRBJ2-5; no definite D call. The length of the CDR3 is 13 residues. V lost 3 bases to trimming and J lost 1 base, with 9 bases between them. Germline-derived CDR1 and CDR2 are DFQATT and SNEGSKA (reference sequence). The CDR3 reads CSARSAGQETQYF. In DNA form, the CDR3 reads TGCAGTGCTAGGTCCGCAGGCCAAGAGACCCAGTACTTC.

The rearrangement links TRBV9 to TRBJ2-2; the D is unclear. This CDR3 spans 17 amino acids. The V gene's germline CDR1 is SGDLS and CDR2 YYNGEE. V was trimmed by 0 bases and J by 0 bases, leaving 12 bases between them. The CDR3 bases are TGTGCCAGCAGCGTAGGGGCGGCAGGTACGAACACCGGGGAGCTGTTTTTT. The encoded protein is CASSVGAAGTNTGELFF. Full variable domain (remainder filled in from reference TRBV9 and TRBJ2-2): DSGVTQTPKHLITATGQRVTLRCSPRSGDLSVYWYQQSLDQGLQFLIQYYNGEERAKGNILERFSAQQFPDLHSELNLSSLELGDSALYFCASSVGAAGTNTGELFFGEGSRLTVL.

This clonotype turned up a few times. This chain uses TRBV14 with TRBJ2-7, with TRBD1 as a possible D gene (5 bases). Per the germline V gene, CDR1 is SGHDN and CDR2 is FVKESK. V lost 1 base and J lost 2, with 21 bases in between. The CDR3 is 18 amino acids. The CDR3 DNA sequence: TGTGCCAGCAGCCAAGTGTTTTTTGGGCAGGGCCTACCCTACGAGCAGTACTTC. Translating gives CASSQVFFGQGLPYEQYF.

V and J are TRBV5-1 and TRBJ1-2; D gene unclear. This CDR3 comprises 15 residues. The V end was cut by 4 bases, the J end by 3 bases, with 16 bases between. Germline V CDR1 and CDR2: SGHRS, YFSETQ. The CDR3 is CASSKNSGRDYGYTF. The CDR3 DNA sequence: TGCGCCAGCAGCAAAAACAGTGGACGGGACTATGGCTACACCTTC.

The genes are TRBV7-3 and TRBJ2-1, with 8 bases identical to TRBD2. TRBJ2-5 explains the end of the DNA better; the J call may be wrong. This CDR3 has 15 residues. CDR1 is SGHTA and CDR2 is FQGTGA in the germline V gene. DNA of the CDR3: TGTGCCAGCAGCCTAGGGGCAGCGGGGGCAGGGACCCAGTACTTC. Protein: CASSLGAAGAGTQYF.

This clonotype was detected only a few times. The V and J genes are TRBV4-1 and TRBJ2-1; possibly TRBD2 for D (6 bases). Trimming left V 2 bases short and J 0 bases short, with 14 bases between. Germline lookup yields CDR1 MGHRA and CDR2 YSYEKL. The CDR3 contains 17 residues. CDR3 nucleotides: TGCGCCAGCAGCCAATGGGGGGACCCTCGCTCCTACAATGAGCAGTTCTTC. It encodes CASSQWGDPRSYNEQFF.

There are a few counts of this clonotype. The chain employs TRBV5-1 and TRBJ1-2; 8 positions agree with TRBD1. Per germline, CDR1 SGHRS and CDR2 YFSETQ. The CDR3 covers 14 residues. Germline trimming cut 3 bases from V and 6 bases from J; bases unmatched to any gene: 7. The CDR3 loop is CASSSSGQGNGYTF. In DNA form, the CDR3 reads TGCGCCAGCAGCTCTTCCGGACAGGGTAATGGCTACACCTTC.

This sequence joins TRBV4-1 and TRBJ2-4, with D tentatively TRBD2 (5 bases). V gave up 1 base and J gave up 7 bases, with 14 bases separating them. From germline, CDR1 is MGHRA and CDR2 YSYEKL. This CDR3 contains 15 residues. In nucleotides, the CDR3 is TGCGCCAGCAGCCAAGGGGCCCTAGCTCTTAACATTCAGTACTTC. It codes for CASSQGALALNIQYF.

The rearrangement uses TRBV6-2 or TRBV6-3 and TRBJ1-1, with a possible D match to TRBD1 (5 bases). The CDR3 is made up of 14 amino acids. V shed 2 bases and J shed 2 bases, with 9 bases lying between them. Per germline, CDR1 MNHEY and CDR2 SVGEGT. CDR3 in DNA: TGTGCCAGCAGTTACCGGGGGTATAACACTGAAGCTTTCTTT. This translates into CASSYRGYNTEAFF.

The table lists this clonotype with many counts. The chain has TRBV29-1 and TRBJ1-2; TRBD1 matches at 9 bases. The CDR3 totals 14 residues. Losses at the gene ends were 4 bases for V and 3 bases for J; bases not matched to a gene: 6. Germline V gene sequence: CDR1 SQVTM, CDR2 ANQGSEA. CDR3 loop: CSVVSGTGYYGYTF. Written as DNA, the CDR3 is TGCAGCGTTGTCAGCGGGACAGGGTACTATGGCTACACCTTC.

The chain carries TRBV13 and TRBJ2-2; tentatively, D is TRBD2 (6 bases). CDR3 length equals 16 residues. The germline CDR1 and CDR2 sequences are PRHDT and FYEKMQ (reference sequence). V dropped 7 bases and J dropped 2 bases, with 17 bases sitting between them. CDR3 sequence reads: CASTEVGAGNTGELFF. The CDR3 bases are TGTGCCAGCACCGAGGTGGGAGCGGGTAACACCGGGGAGCTGTTTTTT.

The J gene is TRBJ2-3, the V gene TRBV7-2; TRBD1 aligns across 7 bases. The CDR3 consists of 17 residues. V trimming: 1 base; J trimming: 5 bases; junction bases outside the gene matches: 12. Germline CDR1 reads SGHTA; CDR2 reads FQGNSA. The chain's CDR3 is CTSSLVFRTGDGDTQYF. CDR3 sequence (DNA): TGTACCAGCAGCTTAGTCTTCCGGACAGGAGACGGAGATACGCAGTATTTT.

Turning to this clonotype: The missing conserved phenylalanine or tryptophan at the end of this CDR3 makes a read error likely. This chain links TRBV5-1 with TRBJ2-6; D gene uncertain. Deletions cut 0 bases from V and 1 base from J, with 5 bases between. This CDR3 region has 15 residues. Germline CDR1 is SGHRS and CDR2 is YFSETQ. The DNA of the CDR3 is TGCGCCAGCAGCTTGGACGGGTCTGGGGCCAACGTCCTGACTTAC. This codes for CASSLDGSGANVLTY.

The J gene is TRBJ1-2, the V gene TRBV20-1; possible D gene TRBD1, 6 bases. Germline values: CDR1 DFQATT, CDR2 SNEGSKA (reference sequence). This CDR3 has 13 amino acids. Trimming cost V 5 bases and J 2 bases, with 12 bases left between them. The CDR3 coding sequence is TGCAGTGCTCAGAGAGGACAGAACTATGGCTACACCTTC. This gives the protein CSAQRGQNYGYTF.

About this clonotype itself: The CDR3 ends on some other residue instead of the conserved phenylalanine or tryptophan, so this is likely a read error. The chain is built from TRBV6-1 and TRBJ2-1; no definite D call. The end of the DNA aligns better with TRBJ2-7, so the J call may be wrong. Germline loops: CDR1 MNHNS, CDR2 SASEGT. The CDR3 length is 11 residues. Here the CDR3 reads CASSVNLEQYL. DNA of the CDR3: TGTGCCAGCAGTGTTAACCTGGAGCAGTACCTC.